The sequence of this TCR beta chain was determined in a study of blood T cells in healthy people across ages. Overall study findings and caveats: Both naive CD4+ cell counts and diversity were greater in long-lived donors than in aged donors.

Worth noting for this clonotype: Antigen specificity is unknown.

The CDR3 totals 14 residues. CDR1 is SEHNR, CDR2 FQNEAQ, per germline (reference sequence). The V end lost 4 bases, the J end lost 11 bases, and 18 bases lay between the germline ends. For the second PCR, which ran for about 7 to 11 cycles, a sample-barcoded 5' primer and a J-beta primer mix were used. TCRdb passed the 5' RACE reads through MiXCR, listing each CDR3 protein once. The data show over a million distinct CDR3 sequences, around 45% seen once. The receptor was derived from a woman aged 60-75 years in good health. Sequenced sample: blood. The rearrangement joins TRBV7-9 to TRBJ2-4; D might be TRBD1 or TRBD2, each matching 7 bases. The CDR3: CASSYFKGGGLQYF. The CDR3 DNA sequence: TGTGCCAGCAGCTATTTCAAGGGAGGGGGCCTTCAGTACTTC.